These 29 T cell receptor beta chains were all obtained from the same sample, sequenced in a study of identical twins. TCRdb reprocessed the 5' RACE reads with MiXCR, giving one entry per CDR3 protein. Among a few hundred thousand distinct CDR3 sequences listed, over 11% were seen once. These records were also assigned to another study, of yellow fever vaccine responses in identical twins.

Sample: CD4+ T cells sorted from blood. Every receptor here comes from a woman aged 18-35 years in good health.

This clonotype was recorded a few times. This chain uses TRBV12-3 or TRBV12-4 with TRBJ2-7, with 9 bases matching TRBD2. Trimming at V came to 3 bases and at J to 2 bases, leaving 5 bases not matched to a gene. There are 15 residues in the CDR3. The CDR3 bases are TGTGCCAGCAGTTTCTCAGCGGGGGGTACCTACGAGCAGTACTTC. This translates into CASSFSAGGTYEQYF.

This clonotype occurred a few times. This chain connects TRBV5-1 to TRBJ2-1; 9 nucleotides line up with TRBD2. Germline V gene data show CDR1 as SGHRS and CDR2 as YFSETQ. CDR3 length: 16 residues. V lost 4 bases, J lost 5 bases, and 10 bases stayed unmatched. The CDR3 DNA sequence: TGCGCCAGCAGCGCAGCGGGGGGCGTAATTGACAATGAGCAGTTCTTC. Translating it yields CASSAAGGVIDNEQFF.

This clonotype was counted between two and nine times. The chain combines TRBV28 with TRBJ2-3, with D perhaps matching TRBD2 (6 bases). This CDR3 comprises 15 residues. Germline V gene sequence: CDR1 MDHEN, CDR2 SYDVKM. Trimming removed 3 bases at V and 3 bases at J, with 13 bases between. Here the CDR3 reads CASSFERVGTDTQYF. In DNA form, the CDR3 reads TGTGCCAGCAGTTTCGAGCGGGTGGGAACAGATACGCAGTATTTT.

At least ten counts were recorded for this clonotype. The genes are TRBV5-1 and TRBJ2-3, with D uncertain. This CDR3 is built from 14 residues. Between the trimmed V and J ends, which lost 1 base and 6 bases, there was a span of 12 bases. From germline, CDR1 is SGHRS and CDR2 YFSETQ. DNA of the CDR3: TGCGCCAGCAGCTTGATCGTACTGCCGGATACGCAGTATTTT. Amino acids: CASSLIVLPDTQYF.

The chain uses TRBV12-3 or TRBV12-4 and TRBJ2-7; TRBD1 is a possible D gene (5 bases). V lost 5 bases to trimming and J lost 2 bases, with 13 bases between them. The CDR3 spans 14 residues. The CDR3 is CASSLTAPTYEQYF. For the CDR3, the DNA is TGTGCCAGCAGTCTGACAGCCCCGACCTACGAGCAGTACTTC.

There are a few counts of this clonotype. The chain uses TRBV12-3 or TRBV12-4 and TRBJ2-7; 9 bases are a match to TRBD1. This CDR3 region has 14 residues. The V and J ends lost 3 bases and 5 bases, in that order; junction bases with no gene match: 5. As DNA, the CDR3 is TGTGCCAGCAGTTTCGGGACAGGGTTCGACGAGCAGTACTTC. Its translation is CASSFGTGFDEQYF.

This clonotype was found a few times. The gene calls are TRBV2 and TRBJ2-7, with D perhaps TRBD2 (6 bases). Germline V gives CDR1 SNHLY, CDR2 FYNNEI. The V and J ends lost 4 bases and 4 bases respectively, with 11 bases between them. The CDR3 extends over 13 amino acids. This CDR3 reads CASSVMEGYEQYF. The CDR3 DNA reads as TGTGCCAGCAGTGTCATGGAGGGGTACGAGCAGTACTTC.

In its sample, this clonotype was seen many times. V gene TRBV5-5 combines with J gene TRBJ2-4; TRBD2 aligns across 9 bases. Unmatched junction bases numbered 10, after V lost 1 base and J lost 2 bases. The CDR3 loop spans 18 amino acids. CDR1 is SGHKS and CDR2 is YYEKEE in the germline V gene (reference sequence). The chain's CDR3 is CASSLRTDLAGSKNIQYF. CDR3 sequence (DNA): TGTGCCAGCAGCTTGCGGACGGACCTAGCGGGATCCAAAAACATTCAGTACTTC.

This chain uses TRBV20-1 with TRBJ2-7; TRBD2 agrees at 8 bases. V was clipped by 3 bases and J by 0 bases; unmatched bases: 10. Germline V lookup: CDR1 DFQATT, CDR2 SNEGSKA (reference sequence). The CDR3 spans 16 residues. The CDR3: CSARRGAGLSSYEQYF. CDR3 sequence (DNA): TGCAGTGCTAGGCGGGGGGCCGGACTCAGCTCCTACGAGCAGTACTTC.

V and J are TRBV27 and TRBJ2-7; D is possibly TRBD1 (5 bases). The CDR3 consists of 15 residues. The V end lost 3 bases, the J end lost 6 bases, and 18 bases lay between the germline ends. In germline, CDR1 is MNHEY, CDR2 SMNVEV (reference sequence). CDR3 region: CASSFQGSTLGEQYF. CDR3 DNA sequence: TGTGCCAGCAGTTTTCAGGGTTCTACCCTAGGCGAGCAGTACTTC.

This clonotype appeared many times. This chain joins TRBV7-9 and TRBJ2-3; D is unclear. This CDR3 is 15 amino acids long. V shed 2 bases and J shed 6 bases, with 15 bases lying between them. The V gene's germline CDR1 is SEHNR and CDR2 FQNEAQ (reference sequence). CDR3 sequence reads: CASSLFLPQRDTQYF. The CDR3, as DNA: TGTGCCAGCAGCTTATTTTTACCACAGAGGGATACGCAGTATTTT.

This clonotype was counted between two and nine times. The chain links TRBV11-2 to TRBJ2-1; the D is unclear. CDR3 length: 10 amino acids. Germline V CDR1 and CDR2: SGHAT, FQNNGV. The V end lost 5 bases, the J end lost 8 bases, and 4 bases lay between the germline ends. This CDR3 is CASSHYEQFF. The CDR3 DNA sequence: TGTGCCAGCAGCCACTATGAGCAGTTCTTC.

This clonotype was observed a few times. V is TRBV4-3 and J is TRBJ2-7, with TRBD1 as a possible D gene (6 bases). The V gene lost 1 base and the J gene lost 3 bases, with 19 bases spanning the gap. Germline CDR1 LGHNA, CDR2 YSLEER. The CDR3 is 17 residues long. DNA of the CDR3: TGCGCCAGCAGCCAAGCGCAGGTGGGGGTAGGGGGCTACGAGCAGTACTTC. It translates to CASSQAQVGVGGYEQYF.

This clonotype was detected a few times. The junction and the germline gene differ at one end; a read error may be behind it. The rearrangement joins TRBV7-8 to TRBJ2-5; 8 positions match TRBD2. The CDR3 runs to 17 residues. Per the germline V gene, CDR1 is SGHVS and CDR2 is FQNEAQ. The CDR3 nucleotides are TGTGCCAGCAGCTTACTTCGGGGGGGCGGGAGGACCCCAGGTACTAACTTC. Protein sequence: CASSLLRGGGRTPGTNF.

The genes are TRBV12-3 or TRBV12-4 and TRBJ1-3, with 7 bases matching TRBD1. After removal of 7 bases from V and 0 bases from J, the junction contained 6 bases not matched to a gene. The CDR3 spans 15 residues. The CDR3 nucleotides are TGTGCCAGCATAAGGGACAGCAACTCTGGAAACACCATATATTTT. Its protein is CASIRDSNSGNTIYF.

The rearrangement uses TRBV10-3 and TRBJ1-3; the D is unclear. Trimming left V 3 bases short and J 0 bases short, with 12 bases between. CDR1 and CDR2 from the germline V gene are ENHRY and SYGVKD. There are 16 residues in the CDR3. The CDR3 sequence: CAISEGPISSGNTIYF. CDR3 bases: TGTGCCATCAGTGAAGGGCCGATCAGCTCTGGAAACACCATATATTTT.

The table lists this clonotype with a few counts. The rearrangement uses TRBV3-1 and TRBJ1-6; D is uncertain. Germline-derived CDR1 and CDR2 are LGHDT and YNNKEL (reference sequence). V was cut by 1 base and J by 5 bases, with 12 bases left in between. This CDR3 has 16 residues. The CDR3, as DNA: TGTGCCAGCAGCCAAGGTGTCCAGGCACATAATTCACCCCTCCACTTT. Amino acid sequence: CASSQGVQAHNSPLHF.

This clonotype was seen ten or more times. The CDR3: CASGSPEGSGTGELFF. DNA of the CDR3: TGTGCCAGCGGCTCCCCAGAGGGATCGGGCACCGGGGAGCTGTTTTTT. J is TRBJ2-2 and V is TRBV27; a possible D gene is TRBD2 (5 bases). The CDR3 is made up of 16 amino acids. CDR1 is MNHEY, CDR2 SMNVEV, per germline (reference sequence). Between the trimmed V and J ends, which lost 8 bases and 4 bases, there was a span of 20 bases.

J is TRBJ2-2 and V is TRBV2; D remains ambiguous. Germline CDR1 and CDR2: SNHLY and FYNNEI. The ends were cut back, 6 bases at V and 2 bases at J, with 13 bases in the middle. The CDR3 totals 15 residues. CDR3 coding DNA: TGTGCCAGCAGGGGCCGGACCCTAAACACCGGGGAGCTGTTTTTT. Its translation is CASRGRTLNTGELFF.

The chain carries TRBV7-8 and TRBJ2-3, with 8 nucleotides matching TRBD2. Germline V gene sequence: CDR1 SGHVS, CDR2 FQNEAQ. J was trimmed by 5 bases and V by 5 bases; bases with no gene match: 15. The CDR3 has 17 residues. CDR3 sequence (DNA): TGTGCCAGCAGCCCAGAGTCTAGCGGGTTCCCGGGAGATACGCAGTATTTT. This encodes CASSPESSGFPGDTQYF.

This clonotype has only a few counts. The chain uses TRBV30 and TRBJ2-1; D not certain. The germline V gene encodes CDR1 GTSNPN and CDR2 SVGIG (reference sequence). The V gene lost 1 base and the J gene lost 8 bases, with 6 bases spanning the gap. The CDR3 runs to 11 residues. CDR3: CAWSAQDEQFF. In DNA, the CDR3 is TGTGCCTGGAGTGCCCAGGATGAGCAGTTCTTC.

In this sample, this clonotype turned up many times. The rearrangement joins TRBV20-1 to TRBJ2-2; 7 bases agree with TRBD2. The CDR3 contains 16 residues. J gave up 10 bases and V 2 bases, and 16 bases lay outside the gene matches. Germline loops: CDR1 DFQATT, CDR2 SNEGSKA (reference sequence). The CDR3 loop is CSARSARTSYPAELFF. CDR3 coding DNA: TGCAGTGCTAGAAGTGCCAGGACTAGTTATCCGGCGGAGCTGTTTTTT.

This clonotype was counted only a few times. The chain has TRBV7-3 and TRBJ2-3; 7 nucleotides line up with TRBD2. This CDR3 is 15 amino acids long. From germline, CDR1 is SGHTA and CDR2 FQGTGA. The V gene end was trimmed by 3 bases and the J gene end by 7 bases; junction bases not matched to a gene: 10. The CDR3 sequence: CASSLGGELRNTQYF. The CDR3 coding sequence is TGTGCCAGCAGCTTGGGGGGGGAACTCAGGAATACGCAGTATTTT. Combining the CDR3 with reference TRBV7-3 and TRBJ2-3 gives the whole variable domain GAGVSQTPSNKVTEKGKYVELRCDPISGHTALYWYRQSLGQGPEFLIYFQGTGAADDSGLPNDRFFAVRPEGSVSTLKIQRTERGDSAVYLCASSLGGELRNTQYFGPGTRLTVL.

This clonotype was seen only a few times. V is TRBV20-1 and J is TRBJ2-3, with 10 bases that match TRBD2. There are 18 residues in the CDR3. Unmatched junction bases numbered 12, after V lost 0 bases and J lost 3 bases. Looked up from germline, CDR1 is DFQATT and CDR2 is SNEGSKA (reference sequence). The CDR3 DNA reads as TGCAGTGCTAGAGATATGGGATCTAGCGGGAGTTCTACAGATACGCAGTATTTT. Translating gives CSARDMGSSGSSTDTQYF.

This clonotype was counted between two and nine times. The rearrangement joins TRBV11-2 to TRBJ2-1; no reliable D call. Germline V gene data show CDR1 as SGHAT and CDR2 as FQNNGV. The ends were cut back, 0 bases at V and 10 bases at J, with 7 bases in the middle. This CDR3 spans 12 amino acids. The CDR3 DNA is TGTGCCAGCAGCTTAGATTTGCCAGAGCAGTTCTTC. It codes for CASSLDLPEQFF.

This clonotype was seen a handful of times. CDR3 sequence (DNA): TGTGCCAGCAGACGACAGGGCCAAACGAACACCGGGGAGCTGTTTTTT. This encodes CASRRQGQTNTGELFF. The V call is TRBV21-1, the J call TRBJ2-2; the D call in the table, TRBD1, was not verified against the DNA. TRBV21-1 is a pseudogene locus. CDR3 length: 16 residues.

This clonotype was counted at least ten times. The chain uses TRBV27 and TRBJ2-2; TRBD2 might be the D (6 bases). The CDR3 contains 14 residues. Germline CDR1 is MNHEY and CDR2 is SMNVEV (reference sequence). With 4 bases removed from V and 4 bases from J, the gap between germline ends came to 10 bases. CDR3 amino acids: CASSYLASTGELFF. The CDR3 DNA sequence: TGTGCCAGCAGTTACCTAGCGTCCACCGGGGAGCTGTTTTTT.

The table lists this clonotype with a few counts. This chain links TRBV5-1 with TRBJ2-3, with TRBD2 identical over 7 bases. CDR1 is SGHRS, CDR2 YFSETQ, per germline. The CDR3 has 17 amino acids. V lost 0 bases to trimming and J lost 0 bases; unmatched junction nucleotides: 7. The DNA for the CDR3 is TGCGCCAGCAGCTTGGGAGTAGCGGGCCCTAGCACAGATACGCAGTATTTT. Its protein product is CASSLGVAGPSTDTQYF.

V and J are TRBV11-2 and TRBJ1-1, with 8 bases fitting TRBD1. CDR1 and CDR2 from the germline V gene are SGHAT and FQNNGV. CDR3 length: 17 amino acids. V was clipped by 1 base and J by 7 bases; unmatched bases: 14. CDR3 sequence (DNA): TGTGCCAGCAGCTTAGGGTCGCAGGGGGCGAGAAGCGGTGAAGCTTTCTTT. The encoded protein is CASSLGSQGARSGEAFF.